One TCR beta chain is described in this entry. Random hexamers served to reverse transcribe about 0.45 to 1 ug RNA. TCRdb independently ran MiXCR on the immunoSEQ multiplex PCR reads; one entry per CDR3 protein. The sample records 130,000 or so distinct CDR3 sequences, around nine tenths being singletons. The data were obtained in a study of CD8 T cells in Susac syndrome. Germline trimming cut 10 bases from V and 0 bases from J; bases unmatched to any gene: 8. In germline, CDR1 is ENHRY, CDR2 SYGVKD. The CDR3 is 15 residues long. The sample consisted of CD8+ T cells from PBMCs. V gene TRBV10-3 combines with J gene TRBJ2-7, with 11 bases identical to TRBD2. The sequence was collected from a human donor with multiple sclerosis. CDR3 in DNA: TGTGCCACCTCGGGACTAGCGGTAAGCTCCTACGAGCAGTACTTC. Translating gives CATSGLAVSSYEQYF.